This is a list of T cell receptor beta chains from one sample in a study of shared clonotypes between healthy human individuals. Profiling relied on immunoSEQ multiplex PCR, and the TCRdb table lists in-frame clones only, not all of them. Found here are around 2,000,000 clones, 95% of them singletons; the top ten hold 0.1% to 0.15%. The sequenced sample was naive CD4+ T cells sorted from blood. These receptors were obtained from a man in his late teens or twenties in good health. Each CDR3 is given without its conserved first and last residue. Fields, in order: J gene, V gene, CDR3 protein.

TRBJ1-1 TRBV6-5 ASRRWTGSTF
TRBJ1-1 TRBV30 AWSTSKRGTEAF
TRBJ2-1 TRBV9 ASSSTPGQGARNEQF
TRBJ2-7 TRBV7-2 ASSLDWGSYEQY
TRBJ2-7 TRBV12-5 ASGSRGLAYHEQY
TRBJ1-1 TRBV14 ASSQGWGFTEAF
TRBJ2-5 TRBV10-1 ASSEALAGTVETQY
TRBJ2-7 TRBV2 ASTLDGYEQY
TRBJ2-1 TRBV10-3 AISLLGGGNNEQF
TRBJ1-2 TRBV6-6 ASSYSTGNYGYT
TRBJ2-7 TRBV21-1 ASSNPRPGSYEQY
TRBJ1-5 TRBV6-6 ASSYSIGLSNQPQH
TRBJ1-2 TRBV6-6 ASSYPDGYT
TRBJ1-2 TRBV6-1 ASSDGGRTYGYT
TRBJ2-7 TRBV5-1 ASSDEGRYEQY
TRBJ2-7 TRBV7-9 ASSRDRGYYEQY
TRBJ2-2 TRBV15 ATSRDRQGATTGELF
TRBJ1-4 TRBV2 ASSEADVTLATNEKLF
TRBJ2-3 TRBV7-8 ASSLRTSGNTDTQY
TRBJ2-1 TRBV5-4 ASSSYRLGTHNEQF
TRBJ2-7 TRBV6-5 ASSPGLAVTYEQY
TRBJ2-1 TRBV11-3 ASSKQGKYNEQF
TRBJ1-1 TRBV29-1 SVDAGQKNTEAF
TRBJ1-1 TRBV6-6 ASGTGTQKENTEAF
TRBJ1-6 TRBV5-1 ASSLSTRRTDGNSPLH
TRBJ1-2 TRBV21-1 ASTVYTPGLYGYT
TRBJ2-3 TRBV6-5 ASSYRSTDTQY
TRBJ2-3 TRBV6-6 ASSYSGYPDTQY
TRBJ2-7 TRBV9 ASSVARFPYEQY
TRBJ1-2 TRBV2 ASSESGADSYGYT
TRBJ2-1 TRBV7-2 ASSLTKSSYNEQF
TRBJ1-2 TRBV5-6 ASSTGQGPTYGYT
TRBJ2-1 TRBV6-5 ASSPGTSGGNEQF
TRBJ1-2 TRBV5-4 ASSLGGNWNYGYT
TRBJ2-6 TRBV7-9 ASSLVPGANVLT
TRBJ2-1 TRBV6-5 ASSYSRNEQF
TRBJ1-2 TRBV15 ATSRPQELYGYT
TRBJ2-7 TRBV7-2 ASSLGQGISYEQY
TRBJ2-1 TRBV5-1 ASSLGAAGGYNEQF
TRBJ1-1 TRBV7-9 ASSAHRDLNTEAF
TRBJ2-5 TRBV6-1 ASSAVTSGSGETQY
TRBJ2-5 TRBV2 ASSAFLAGPWETQY
TRBJ2-3 TRBV7-9 ASSLALTGGTDTQY
TRBJ1-2 TRBV25-1 ASSVEGGYGYT
TRBJ1-1 TRBV27 ASQTIGRHTEAF
TRBJ2-7 TRBV11-1 ASRRVPDYEQY